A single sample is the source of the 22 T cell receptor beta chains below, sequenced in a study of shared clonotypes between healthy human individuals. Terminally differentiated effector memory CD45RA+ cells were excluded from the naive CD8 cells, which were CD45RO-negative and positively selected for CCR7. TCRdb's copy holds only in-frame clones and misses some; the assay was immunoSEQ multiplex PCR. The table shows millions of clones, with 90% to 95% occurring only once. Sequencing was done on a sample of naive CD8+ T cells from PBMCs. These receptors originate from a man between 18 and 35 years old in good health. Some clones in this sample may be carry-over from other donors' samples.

The CDR3, as DNA: TGCAGCGTTCCCTTAGCGGGAGCCCCCTACGAGCAGTACTTC. As protein: CSVPLAGAPYEQYF. This chain uses TRBV29-1 with TRBJ2-7, with TRBD2 matching over 9 bases. The V and J ends lost 5 bases and 2 bases, in that order; junction bases with no gene match: 7. The CDR3 spans 14 residues. The V gene's germline CDR1 is SQVTM and CDR2 ANQGSEA.

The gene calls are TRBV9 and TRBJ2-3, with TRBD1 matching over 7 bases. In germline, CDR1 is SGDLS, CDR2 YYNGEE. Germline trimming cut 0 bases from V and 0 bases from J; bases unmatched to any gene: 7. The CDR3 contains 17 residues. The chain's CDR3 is CASSVGGQSPSTDTQYF. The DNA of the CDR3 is TGTGCCAGCAGCGTAGGGGGACAGTCACCTAGCACAGATACGCAGTATTTT. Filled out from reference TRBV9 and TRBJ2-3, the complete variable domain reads DSGVTQTPKHLITATGQRVTLRCSPRSGDLSVYWYQQSLDQGLQFLIQYYNGEERAKGNILERFSAQQFPDLHSELNLSSLELGDSALYFCASSVGGQSPSTDTQYFGPGTRLTVL.

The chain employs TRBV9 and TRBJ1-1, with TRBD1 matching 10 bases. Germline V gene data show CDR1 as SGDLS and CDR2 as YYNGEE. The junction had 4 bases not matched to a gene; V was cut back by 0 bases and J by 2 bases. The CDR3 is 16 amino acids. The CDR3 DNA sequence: TGTGCCAGCAGCGTAGTGGGGACAGGGGCCAACACTGAAGCTTTCTTT. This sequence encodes CASSVVGTGANTEAFF.

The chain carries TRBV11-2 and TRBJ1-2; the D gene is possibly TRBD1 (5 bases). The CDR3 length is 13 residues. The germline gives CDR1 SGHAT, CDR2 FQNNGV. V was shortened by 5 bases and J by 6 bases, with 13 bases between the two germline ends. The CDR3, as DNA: TGTGCCAGCAGCCACAGCTACAGGAATGGCTACACCTTC. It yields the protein CASSHSYRNGYTF.

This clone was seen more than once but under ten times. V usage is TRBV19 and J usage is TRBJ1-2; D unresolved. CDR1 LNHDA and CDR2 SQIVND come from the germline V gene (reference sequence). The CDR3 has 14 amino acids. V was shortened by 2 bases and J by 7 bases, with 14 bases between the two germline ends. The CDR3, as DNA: TGTGCCAGTAGTATAACTCCGGGGATCTCTGGCTACACCTTC. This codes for CASSITPGISGYTF.

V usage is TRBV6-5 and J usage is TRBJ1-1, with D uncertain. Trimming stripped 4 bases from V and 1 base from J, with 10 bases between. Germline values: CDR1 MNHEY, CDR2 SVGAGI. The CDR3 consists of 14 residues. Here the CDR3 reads CASSFAFSNTEAFF. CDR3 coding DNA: TGTGCCAGCAGTTTTGCCTTCTCGAACACTGAAGCTTTCTTT.

The CDR3 DNA follows: TGTGCCAGCAGTCTAGGGGCGAGCAATCAGCCCCAGCATTTT. It specifies CASSLGASNQPQHF. The chain has TRBV9 and TRBJ1-5; weak D call: TRBD1 (5 bases). The CDR3 is made up of 14 amino acids. The germline V and J ends were trimmed by 5 bases and 1 base, with 10 bases remaining between them. The germline V gene encodes CDR1 SGDLS and CDR2 YYNGEE.

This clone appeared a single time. The CDR3 DNA sequence: TGTGCCAGTAGTATAGATTCGGGCCTAGAGAACACTGAAGCTTTCTTT. Amino acid sequence: CASSIDSGLENTEAFF. This rearrangement joins TRBV19 to TRBJ1-1, with unresolved D. The CDR3 runs to 16 residues. Trimming stripped 0 bases from V and 1 base from J, with 12 bases between. Looked up from germline, CDR1 is LNHDA and CDR2 is SQIVND (reference sequence).

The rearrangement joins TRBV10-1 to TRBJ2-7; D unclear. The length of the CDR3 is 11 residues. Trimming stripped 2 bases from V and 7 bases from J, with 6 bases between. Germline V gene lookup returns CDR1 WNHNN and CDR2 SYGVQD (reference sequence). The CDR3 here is CASSEGREQYF. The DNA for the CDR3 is TGCGCCAGCAGTGAGGGAAGGGAGCAGTACTTC.

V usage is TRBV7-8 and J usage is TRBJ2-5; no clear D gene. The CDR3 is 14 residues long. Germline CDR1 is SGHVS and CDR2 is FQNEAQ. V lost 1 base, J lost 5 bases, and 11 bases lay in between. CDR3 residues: CASSLDRSMETQYF. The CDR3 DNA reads TGTGCCAGCAGCTTAGATAGGAGTATGGAGACCCAGTACTTC.

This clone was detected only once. The CDR3 here is CAISGGDLGGREEGNQPQHF. CDR3 DNA: TGTGCCATCAGTGGTGGGGACTTAGGGGGCAGGGAAGAGGGCAATCAGCCCCAGCATTTT. This chain joins TRBV10-3 and TRBJ1-5, with 7 bases aligning to TRBD1. CDR1 is ENHRY and CDR2 is SYGVKD in the germline V gene. CDR3 length: 20 amino acids. Germline trimming cut 4 bases from V and 2 bases from J; bases unmatched to any gene: 20.

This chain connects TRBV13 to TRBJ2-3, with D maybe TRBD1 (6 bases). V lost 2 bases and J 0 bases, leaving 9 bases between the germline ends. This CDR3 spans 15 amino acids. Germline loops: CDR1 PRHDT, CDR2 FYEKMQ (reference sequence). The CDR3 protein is CASSLQGPSTDTQYF. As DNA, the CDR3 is TGTGCCAGCAGCTTACAGGGGCCAAGCACAGATACGCAGTATTTT.

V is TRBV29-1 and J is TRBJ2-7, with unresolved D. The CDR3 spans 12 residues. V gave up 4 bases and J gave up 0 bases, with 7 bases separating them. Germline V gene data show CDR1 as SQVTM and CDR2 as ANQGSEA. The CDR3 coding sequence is TGCAGCGTTGTCCTCGACTCCTACGAGCAGTACTTC. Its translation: CSVVLDSYEQYF.

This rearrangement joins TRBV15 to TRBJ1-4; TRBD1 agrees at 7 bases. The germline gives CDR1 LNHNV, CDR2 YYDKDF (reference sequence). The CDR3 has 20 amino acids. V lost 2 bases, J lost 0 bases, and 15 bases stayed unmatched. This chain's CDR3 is CATSRISEGRGYATNEKLFF. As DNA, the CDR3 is TGTGCCACCAGCAGAATATCCGAGGGCAGGGGGTATGCAACTAATGAAAAACTGTTTTTT.

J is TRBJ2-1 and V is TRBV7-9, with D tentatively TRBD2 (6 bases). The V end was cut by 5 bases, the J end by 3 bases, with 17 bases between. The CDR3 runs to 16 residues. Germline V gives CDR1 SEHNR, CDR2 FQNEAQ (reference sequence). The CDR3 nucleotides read TGTGCCAGCAGCCCCATGGCGGGACTGATCTACAATGAGCAGTTCTTC. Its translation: CASSPMAGLIYNEQFF. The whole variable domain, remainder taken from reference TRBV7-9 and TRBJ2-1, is DTGVSQNPRHKITKRGQNVTFRCDPISEHNRLYWYRQTLGQGPEFLTYFQNEAQLEKSRLLSDRFSAERPKGSFSTLEIQRTEQGDSAMYLCASSPMAGLIYNEQFFGPGTRLTVL.

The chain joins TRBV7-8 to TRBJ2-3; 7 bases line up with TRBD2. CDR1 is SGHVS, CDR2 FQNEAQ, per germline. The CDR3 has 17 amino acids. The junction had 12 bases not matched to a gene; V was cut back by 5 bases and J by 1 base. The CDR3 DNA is TGTGCCAGCAGCATCGGCGGGGGACTACCGGGCACAGATACGCAGTATTTT. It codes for CASSIGGGLPGTDTQYF. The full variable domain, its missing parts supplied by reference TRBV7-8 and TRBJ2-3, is GAGVSQSPRYKVAKRGQDVALRCDPISGHVSLFWYQQALGQGPEFLTYFQNEAQLDKSGLPSDRFFAERPEGSVSTLKIQRTQQEDSAVYLCASSIGGGLPGTDTQYFGPGTRLTVL.

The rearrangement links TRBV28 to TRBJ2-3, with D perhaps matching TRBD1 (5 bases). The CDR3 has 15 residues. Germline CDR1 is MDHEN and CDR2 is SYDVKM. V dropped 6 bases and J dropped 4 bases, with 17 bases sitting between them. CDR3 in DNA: TGTGCCAGCAGAAGTCCGAGACAAGGGGCAGATACGCAGTATTTT. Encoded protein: CASRSPRQGADTQYF.

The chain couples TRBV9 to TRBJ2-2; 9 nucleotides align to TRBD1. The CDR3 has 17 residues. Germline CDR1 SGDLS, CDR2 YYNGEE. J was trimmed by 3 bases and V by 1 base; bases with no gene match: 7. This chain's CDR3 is CASSVNPGQGDTGELFF. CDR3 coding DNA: TGTGCCAGCAGCGTAAATCCGGGACAGGGAGACACCGGGGAGCTGTTTTTT.

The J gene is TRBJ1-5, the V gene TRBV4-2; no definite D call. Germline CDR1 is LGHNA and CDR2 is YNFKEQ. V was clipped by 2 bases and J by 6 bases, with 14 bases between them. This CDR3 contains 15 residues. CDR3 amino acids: CASSQSNMGSQPQHF. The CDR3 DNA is TGTGCCAGCAGCCAATCTAACATGGGGTCTCAGCCCCAGCATTTT.

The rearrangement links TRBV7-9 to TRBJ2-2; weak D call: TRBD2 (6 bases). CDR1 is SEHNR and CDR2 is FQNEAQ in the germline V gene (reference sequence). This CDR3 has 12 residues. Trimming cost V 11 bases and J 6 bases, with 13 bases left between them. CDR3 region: CASGTGAGELFF. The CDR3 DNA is TGTGCCTCGGGGACGGGAGCCGGGGAGCTGTTTTTT.

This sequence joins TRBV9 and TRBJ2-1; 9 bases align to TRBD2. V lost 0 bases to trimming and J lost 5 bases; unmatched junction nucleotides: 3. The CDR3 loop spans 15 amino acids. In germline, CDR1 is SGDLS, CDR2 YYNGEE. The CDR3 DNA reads TGTGCCAGCAGCGTAGGACTAGCGGAAAACAATGAGCAGTTCTTC. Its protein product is CASSVGLAENNEQFF.

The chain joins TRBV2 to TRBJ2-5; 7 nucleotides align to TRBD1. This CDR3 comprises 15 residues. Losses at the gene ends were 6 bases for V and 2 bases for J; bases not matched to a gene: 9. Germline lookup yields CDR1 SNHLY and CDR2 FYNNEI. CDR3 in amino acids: CASSSGTALQETQYF. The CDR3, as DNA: TGTGCCAGCAGCTCCGGGACAGCGCTTCAAGAGACCCAGTACTTC.